These 8 T cell receptor beta chains share one sample of origin, sequenced in a study of siplizumab effects on memory and regulatory T cells. Here immunoSEQ multiplex PCR was the method, and the copy in TCRdb shows in-frame clones only, minus some. This table has more than 95,000 clones, 94% appearing once. Sequenced: non-Treg CD4+ T cells sorted from blood. The receptors stem from a human donor in good health.

The V and J genes are TRBV2 and TRBJ1-1; unclear D gene. Germline lookup yields CDR1 SNHLY and CDR2 FYNNEI. This CDR3 has 13 residues. Trimming took 2 bases from V and 0 from J, leaving 4 bases between them. This CDR3 is CASSEQLNTEAFF. The CDR3, as DNA: TGTGCCAGCAGTGAACAACTGAACACTGAAGCTTTCTTT.

CDR3 sequence (DNA): TGCGCCAGCAGCTTGGAATTGGGGGTTGGAAACACCATATATTTT. Translating it yields CASSLELGVGNTIYF. This rearrangement joins TRBV5-1 to TRBJ1-3; possible D gene TRBD1, 5 bases. V was trimmed by 0 bases and J by 3 bases, leaving 10 bases between them. The germline V gene has CDR1 SGHRS and CDR2 YFSETQ. The CDR3 loop spans 15 amino acids.

The chain is built from TRBV10-3 and TRBJ2-3; 8 nucleotides line up with TRBD1. V shed 6 bases, J shed 4 bases, and the junction held 12 bases outside the gene matches. The germline V gene encodes CDR1 ENHRY and CDR2 SYGVKD. This CDR3 region has 16 residues. Written as DNA, the CDR3 is TGTGCCATCAGCGCTGGGGACAGGACGTTTTCAGATACGCAGTATTTT. Protein: CAISAGDRTFSDTQYF.

This sequence joins TRBV5-1 and TRBJ1-1; D is uncertain. The CDR3 spans 14 residues. Germline V gene sequence: CDR1 SGHRS, CDR2 YFSETQ. Trimming cost V 1 base and J 0 bases, with 7 bases left between them. The CDR3 reads CASSLYFMNTEAFF. For the CDR3, the DNA is TGCGCCAGCAGCTTGTACTTCATGAACACTGAAGCTTTCTTT. Based on the CDR3 plus reference TRBV5-1 and TRBJ1-1, the full variable domain is KAGVTQTPRYLIKTRGQQVTLSCSPISGHRSVSWYQQTPGQGLQFLFEYFSETQRNKGNFPGRFSGRQFSNSRSEMNVSTLELGDSALYLCASSLYFMNTEAFFGQGTRLTVV.

The chain employs TRBV20-1 and TRBJ2-1, with D perhaps matching TRBD1 (5 bases). CDR1 is DFQATT, CDR2 SNEGSKA, per germline (reference sequence). This CDR3 has 11 residues. Trimming shortened V by 0 bases and J by 12 bases, and 9 bases separated the two germline ends. The CDR3 bases are TGCAGTGCTAGAGATCCCCAGGGGCAGTTCTTC. Amino acids: CSARDPQGQFF.

The table lists this clone with a count of one. The gene calls are TRBV6-5 and TRBJ2-3; D is perhaps TRBD1 or TRBD2 (6 bases each). With 8 bases removed from V and 4 bases from J, the gap between germline ends came to 10 bases. Germline V CDR1 and CDR2: MNHEY, SVGAGI. The CDR3 consists of 12 residues. This chain's CDR3 is CASRRGSDTQYF. The CDR3 coding sequence is TGTGCCAGCCGGAGGGGGTCAGATACGCAGTATTTT.

On this clone: Relative to the germline gene, one junction end is altered; a read error may explain this. The chain uses TRBV30 and TRBJ2-1; D unresolved. CDR3 length: 13 residues. The germline gives CDR1 GTSNPN, CDR2 SVGIG (reference sequence). The CDR3, as DNA: TGTGCCTGGACCCTGGGCAGCTACGATGAGCAGTTCTTC. Residues: CAWTLGSYDEQFF.

The V gene is TRBV18, the J gene TRBJ2-2, with 11 bases fitting TRBD2. The CDR3 extends over 18 amino acids. CDR1 and CDR2 (germline): KGHSH, LQKENI. Losses at the gene ends were 3 bases for V and 4 bases for J; bases not matched to a gene: 10. The CDR3 DNA sequence: TGTGCCAGCTCACCCCCGACTAGCGGGGTGGGGGTCACCGGGGAGCTGTTTTTT. Its translation is CASSPPTSGVGVTGELFF.